This T cell receptor beta chain was found in a study of blood T cell repertoires in COVID-19. Study background: The United States, Italy and Spain were the sources of the acute and convalescent COVID-19 samples.

This clone was observed a handful of times. V was pared by 4 bases and J by 4 bases, with 10 bases of the junction left unmatched. CDR3 length: 15 residues. Germline values: CDR1 GTSNPN, CDR2 SVGIG (reference sequence). The authors' processing: Cell counts per sample came from amplifying reference gene primers. Using immunoSEQ multiplex PCR, the repertoire was profiled, and TCRdb retains in-frame clones only, with some absent. The V and J calls and clone size were taken over from that table, and D and trimming were inferred from the DNA. The sample holds under 250,000 clones, roughly 80% seen once. The chain joins TRBV30 to TRBJ1-5, with 7 bases matching TRBD1. The origin of this receptor is a young woman with acute or convalescent COVID-19. Sequencing used peripheral blood. The CDR3 nucleotides read TGTGCCTGGACACCCAGGGGGACGGTGAATCAGCCCCAGCATTTT. This sequence encodes CAWTPRGTVNQPQHF.